These 8 T cell receptor beta chains were all obtained from the same sample, sequenced in a study of patients and donors after allogeneic stem cell transplantation. TCRdb reprocessed the RT-PCR reads with MiXCR, giving one entry per CDR3 protein. The table records roughly 4,200 distinct CDR3 sequences, about a sixth of them present only once. Source material: blood, either unsorted or a sorted T cell fraction (not recorded which). The receptors stem from a human donor who was either an allogeneic HSCT recipient or a stem cell or donor lymphocyte infusion donor (not recorded which). It is not recorded whose cells these are; they may come from a transplant donor.

The genes are TRBV13 and TRBJ1-1, with D possibly being TRBD1 (6 bases). This CDR3 is built from 16 residues. The V and J ends lost 1 base and 3 bases respectively, with 15 bases between them. Germline V gene sequence: CDR1 PRHDT, CDR2 FYEKMQ (reference sequence). The CDR3 sequence: CASSLATGYLHTEAFF. In DNA, the CDR3 is TGTGCCAGCAGCTTAGCAACAGGGTACCTCCACACTGAAGCTTTCTTT.

This clonotype was seen many times. The gene calls are TRBV20-1 and TRBJ1-2, with 8 bases identical to TRBD1. The germline V gene has CDR1 DFQATT and CDR2 SNEGSKA (reference sequence). The CDR3 is made up of 13 amino acids. V gave up 6 bases and J gave up 1 base; unmatched junction bases: 4. The chain's CDR3 is CSARQGFNYGYTF. In DNA form, the CDR3 reads TGCAGTGCAAGACAGGGGTTTAACTATGGCTACACCTTC.

A word on this clonotype: A much larger clone lies a single base off, so this may be a read error. CDR3 protein: CASIYGGITEAFF. In DNA, the CDR3 is TGTGCCAGCATTTACGGGGGTATTACTGAAGCTTTCTTT. This sequence joins TRBV6-5 and TRBJ1-1, with D possibly TRBD1 on 5 matching bases. The germline V gene has CDR1 MNHEY and CDR2 SVGAGI. The CDR3 runs 13 residues.

This clonotype came up many times. The chain has TRBV29-1 and TRBJ2-7; 10 bases line up with TRBD2. Germline trimming cut 0 bases from V and 3 bases from J; bases unmatched to any gene: 11. The CDR3 covers 17 residues. Germline V lookup: CDR1 SQVTM, CDR2 ANQGSEA. The CDR3 DNA follows: TGCAGCGTTGAAGATTTACCAGCGGGAGGGCCGGTCTACGAGCAGTACTTC. The encoded protein is CSVEDLPAGGPVYEQYF.

In its sample, this clonotype is medium-sized. The chain carries TRBV5-6 and TRBJ2-7; TRBD2 matches at 7 bases. This CDR3 contains 15 residues. The junction had 10 bases not matched to a gene; V was cut back by 0 bases and J by 7 bases. Germline V gene data show CDR1 as SGHDT and CDR2 as YYEEEE. The CDR3 sequence is CASSLVPGGSREQYF. In DNA, the CDR3 is TGTGCCAGCAGCTTGGTTCCGGGAGGATCGCGGGAGCAGTACTTC.

Details on this clonotype: The germline gene is not matched at one end of the junction; a read error may be the cause. The chain has TRBV18 and TRBJ1-2; perhaps TRBD1 as D (5 bases). This CDR3 is built from 14 residues. Germline-derived CDR1 and CDR2 are KGHSH and LQKENI. The CDR3 DNA sequence: TGTGCCAGCTCACCCGGACATTCTAACTATGGCTGCACCTTC. Residues: CASSPGHSNYGCTF.

This clonotype ranks as medium-sized. V and J are TRBV27 and TRBJ1-6, with D hard to call. This CDR3 has 17 residues. V was clipped by 3 bases and J by 2 bases, with 14 bases between them. CDR1 is MNHEY, CDR2 SMNVEV, per germline (reference sequence). The CDR3 loop reads CASSFKAGGTYNSPLHF. CDR3 coding DNA: TGTGCCAGCAGTTTTAAGGCAGGAGGAACCTATAATTCACCCCTCCACTTT.

There are many counts of this clonotype. The gene calls are TRBV7-9 and TRBJ2-1; no definite D call. In germline, CDR1 is SEHNR, CDR2 FQNEAQ (reference sequence). CDR3 size: 11 residues. V shed 5 bases and J shed 8 bases, with 7 bases lying between them. The CDR3: CASSPSHEQFF. The CDR3 DNA reads TGTGCCAGCAGCCCCTCCCATGAGCAGTTCTTC.